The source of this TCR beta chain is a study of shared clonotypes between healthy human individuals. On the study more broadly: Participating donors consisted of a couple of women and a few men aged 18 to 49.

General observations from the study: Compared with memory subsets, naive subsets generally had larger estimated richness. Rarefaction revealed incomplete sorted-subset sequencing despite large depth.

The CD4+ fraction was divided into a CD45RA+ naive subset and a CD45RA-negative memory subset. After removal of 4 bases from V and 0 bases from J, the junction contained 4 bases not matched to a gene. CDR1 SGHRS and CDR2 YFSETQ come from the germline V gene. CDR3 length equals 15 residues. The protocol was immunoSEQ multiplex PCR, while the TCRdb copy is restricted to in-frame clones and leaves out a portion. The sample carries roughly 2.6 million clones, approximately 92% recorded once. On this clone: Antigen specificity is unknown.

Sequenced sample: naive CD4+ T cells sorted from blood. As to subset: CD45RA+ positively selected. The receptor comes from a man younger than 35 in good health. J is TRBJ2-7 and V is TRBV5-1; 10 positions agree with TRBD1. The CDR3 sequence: CASSAGTGVSYEQYF. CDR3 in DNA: TGCGCCAGCAGCGCCGGGACAGGGGTCTCCTACGAGCAGTACTTC.